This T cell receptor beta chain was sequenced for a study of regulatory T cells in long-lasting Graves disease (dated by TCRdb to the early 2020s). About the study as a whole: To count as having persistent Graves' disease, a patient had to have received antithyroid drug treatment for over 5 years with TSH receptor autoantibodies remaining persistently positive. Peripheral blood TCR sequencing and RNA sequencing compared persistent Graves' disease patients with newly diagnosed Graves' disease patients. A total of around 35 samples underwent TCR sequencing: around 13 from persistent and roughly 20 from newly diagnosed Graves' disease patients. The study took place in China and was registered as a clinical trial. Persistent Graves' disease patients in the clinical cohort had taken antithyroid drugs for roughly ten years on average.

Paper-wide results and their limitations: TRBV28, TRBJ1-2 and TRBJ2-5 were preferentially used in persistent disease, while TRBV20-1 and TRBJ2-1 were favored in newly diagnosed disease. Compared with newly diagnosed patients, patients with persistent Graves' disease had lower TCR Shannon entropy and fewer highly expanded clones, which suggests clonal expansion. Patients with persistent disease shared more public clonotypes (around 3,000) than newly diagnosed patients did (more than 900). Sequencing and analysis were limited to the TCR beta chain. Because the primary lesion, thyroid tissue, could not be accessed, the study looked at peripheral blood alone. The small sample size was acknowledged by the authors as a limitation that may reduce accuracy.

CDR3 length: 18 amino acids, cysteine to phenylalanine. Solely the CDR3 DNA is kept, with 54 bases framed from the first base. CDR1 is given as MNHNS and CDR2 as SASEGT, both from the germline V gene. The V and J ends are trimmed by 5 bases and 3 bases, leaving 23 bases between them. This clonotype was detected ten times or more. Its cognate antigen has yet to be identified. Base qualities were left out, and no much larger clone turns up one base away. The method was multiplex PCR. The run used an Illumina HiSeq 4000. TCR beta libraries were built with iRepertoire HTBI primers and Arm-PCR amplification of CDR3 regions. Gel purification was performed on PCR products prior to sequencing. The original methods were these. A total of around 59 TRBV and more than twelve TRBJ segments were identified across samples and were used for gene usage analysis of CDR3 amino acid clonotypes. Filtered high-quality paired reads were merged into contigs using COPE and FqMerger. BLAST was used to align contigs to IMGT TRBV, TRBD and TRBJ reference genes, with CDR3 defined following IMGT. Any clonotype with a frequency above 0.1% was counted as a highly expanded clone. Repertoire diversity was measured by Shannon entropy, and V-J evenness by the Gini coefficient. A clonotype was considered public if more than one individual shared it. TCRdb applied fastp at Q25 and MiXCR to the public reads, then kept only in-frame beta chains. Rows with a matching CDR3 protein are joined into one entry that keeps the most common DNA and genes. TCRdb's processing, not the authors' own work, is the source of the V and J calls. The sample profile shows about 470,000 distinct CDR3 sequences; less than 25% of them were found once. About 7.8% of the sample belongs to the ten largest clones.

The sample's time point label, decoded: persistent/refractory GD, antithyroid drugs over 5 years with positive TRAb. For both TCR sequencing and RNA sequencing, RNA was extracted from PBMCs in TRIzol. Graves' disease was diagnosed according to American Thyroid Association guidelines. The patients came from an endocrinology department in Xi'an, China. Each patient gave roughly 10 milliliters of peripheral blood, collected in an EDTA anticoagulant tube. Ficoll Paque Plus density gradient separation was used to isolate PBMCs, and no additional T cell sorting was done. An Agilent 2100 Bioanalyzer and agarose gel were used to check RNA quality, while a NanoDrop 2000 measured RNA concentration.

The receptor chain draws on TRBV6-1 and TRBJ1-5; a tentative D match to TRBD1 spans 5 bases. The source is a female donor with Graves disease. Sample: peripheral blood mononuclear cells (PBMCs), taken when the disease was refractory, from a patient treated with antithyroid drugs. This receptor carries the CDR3 CASSPISTVYLPNQPQHF. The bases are TGTGCCAGCAGTCCTATCTCGACAGTCTACTTACCCAATCAGCCCCAGCATTTT.